The following is a T cell receptor (beta chain) sequence with its context. As yet, its antigen is unknown. The CDR3 has 13 residues. V lost 5 bases, J lost 4 bases, and 11 bases lay in between. CDR1 is LGHDT and CDR2 is YNNKEL in the germline V gene (reference sequence). Before sequencing, viral peptide pools were used by the ViraFEST assay to expand antigen-specific CD4+ T cells. Investigators separated out CD4+ T cells once 10 days of culture had passed. Each vaccine recipient was nucleocapsid antibody negative and had no prior SARS-CoV-2 infection. The culture medium for a few million PBMC per well included approximately 10 IU/ml IL-2 and around 9.9 ug/ml peptides. Replacing half the medium with IL-2 medium was done on days 3 and 7. This sample was included in a study of vaccination effects on CD4 cells after COVID-19. About the research overall: Either the BNT162b2 or mRNA-1273 vaccine was given to participants in two doses.

Study-wide results and limits: The study found marked clonal contraction of infection- and vaccine-induced clones late after vaccination.

TCRdb's copy holds only in-frame clones and misses some; the assay was immunoSEQ multiplex PCR. The data show approximately 20,000 clones, roughly 73% seen once. Here the sequenced sample was CD4+ T cells from PBMCs cultured with HCoV-NL63 spike peptides, taken before COVID-19 vaccination. This receptor was obtained from a human donor who received a COVID-19 vaccine. V is TRBV3-1 (or the pseudogene TRBV3-2) and J is TRBJ1-2, with D possibly matching TRBD1 (5 bases). The CDR3 sequence: CASSERGSYGYTF. The CDR3 DNA sequence: TGTGCCAGCAGCGAAAGGGGTAGCTATGGCTACACCTTC.